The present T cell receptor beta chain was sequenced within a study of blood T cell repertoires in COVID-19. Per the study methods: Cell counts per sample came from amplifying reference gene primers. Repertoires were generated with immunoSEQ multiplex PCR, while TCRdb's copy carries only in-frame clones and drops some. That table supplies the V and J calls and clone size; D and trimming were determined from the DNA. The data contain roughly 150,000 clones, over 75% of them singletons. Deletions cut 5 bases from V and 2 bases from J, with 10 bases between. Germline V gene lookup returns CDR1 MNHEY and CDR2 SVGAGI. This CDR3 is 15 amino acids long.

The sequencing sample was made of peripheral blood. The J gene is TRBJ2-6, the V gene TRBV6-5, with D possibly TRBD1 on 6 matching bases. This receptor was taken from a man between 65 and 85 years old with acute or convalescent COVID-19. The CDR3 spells CASSLNRAGANVLTF. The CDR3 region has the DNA TGTGCCAGCAGTCTTAACAGGGCTGGGGCCAACGTCCTGACTTTC.